These T cell receptor beta chains were read from a single sample in a study of blood T cell repertoires in COVID-19. TCRdb keeps only in-frame clones here, not all; method: immunoSEQ multiplex PCR. The data contain roughly 140,000 clones, roughly four fifths of them singletons. The specimen sequenced was PBMCs or T cells enriched from blood (not recorded which). The source of these receptors is a woman between 18 and 30 years old who had been exposed to COVID-19. Both conserved end residues are part of each CDR3.

>TRBJ2-2|TRBV7-3
CASSLEAKRGNTGELFF
>TRBJ1-4|TRBV27
CASSPQGAPTNEKLFF
>TRBJ2-1|TRBV4-3
CASSQGLAENNEQFF
>TRBJ1-3|TRBV10-1
CASSRTTGNTIYF
>TRBJ1-4|TRBV28
CASSSNTPGVNEKLFF
>TRBJ1-5|TRBV3-1/TRBV3-2
CATSLGGNQPQHF
>TRBJ1-1|TRBV15
CATSREDRDTEAFF
>TRBJ2-1|TRBV3-1/TRBV3-2
CASRAQPSYNEQFF
>TRBJ2-1|TRBV5-1
CASSHPIPGDEQFF
>TRBJ2-5|TRBV20-1
CSASKGGRTETQYF
>TRBJ1-5|TRBV2
CASSQRAGSNQPQHF
>TRBJ1-5|TRBV19
CASSGSFNQPQHF
>TRBJ2-5|TRBV7-2
CASSLTGPQVTQYF
>TRBJ2-1|TRBV18
CASSLSGQGGTYNEQFF
>TRBJ2-1|TRBV14
CASNGGGSFSYNEQFF
>TRBJ2-5|TRBV5-8
CASSPRTGQRAQYF
>TRBJ1-1|TRBV28
CASSTQGAAGYMNTEAFF
>TRBJ2-1|TRBV24-1
CATSDSGAEQFF
>TRBJ2-1|TRBV11-2
CASKSRGYDNEQFF
>TRBJ1-6|TRBV30
CAWSWGAGNSPLHF
>TRBJ2-1|TRBV7-9
CASRSRGLARNEQFF
>TRBJ2-2|TRBV7-8
CASSLQQTNTGELFF
>TRBJ2-2|TRBV2
CASIFWAATGELFF
>TRBJ2-3|TRBV28
CASSFASGAGTQYF
>TRBJ2-1|TRBV2
CASSEGLAGDNEQFF
>TRBJ2-1|TRBV28
CASSLVRANEQFF
>TRBJ2-7|TRBV6-5
CAIWTGYEQYF
>TRBJ2-1|TRBV27
CASSLLRLAGANEQFF
>TRBJ1-5|TRBV6-5
CASSLGPSNQPQHF
>TRBJ1-1|TRBV29-1
CSVATRTGPANTEAFF
>TRBJ2-1|TRBV27
CASSSLPGTSGSNEQFF
>TRBJ2-5|TRBV12-1
CASIKPPRLAGIQETQYF